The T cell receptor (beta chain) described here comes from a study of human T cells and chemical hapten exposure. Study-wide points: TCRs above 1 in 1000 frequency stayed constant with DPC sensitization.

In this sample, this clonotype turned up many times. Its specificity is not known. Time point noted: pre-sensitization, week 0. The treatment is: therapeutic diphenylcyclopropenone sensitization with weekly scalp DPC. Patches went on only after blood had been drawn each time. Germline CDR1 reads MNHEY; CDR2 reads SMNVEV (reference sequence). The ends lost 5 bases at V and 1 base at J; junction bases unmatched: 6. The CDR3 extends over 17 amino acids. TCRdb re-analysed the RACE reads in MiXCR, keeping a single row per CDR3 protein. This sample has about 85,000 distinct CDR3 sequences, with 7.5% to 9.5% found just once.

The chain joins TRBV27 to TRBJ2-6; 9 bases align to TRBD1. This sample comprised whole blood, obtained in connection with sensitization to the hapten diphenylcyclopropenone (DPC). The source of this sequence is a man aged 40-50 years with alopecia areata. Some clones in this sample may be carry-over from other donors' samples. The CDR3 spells CASSGGTGRSGANVLTF. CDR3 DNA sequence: TGTGCCAGCAGTGGGGGGACAGGGAGATCTGGGGCCAACGTCCTGACTTTC.